This is a list of T cell receptor beta chains from one sample in a study of blood T cell repertoires in COVID-19. Sequencing was performed with immunoSEQ multiplex PCR; in TCRdb, only in-frame clones are kept and a portion is missing. The data contain around 260,000 clones, 89% of them singletons. Sequences were obtained from peripheral blood. The receptors shown here come from a woman between 35 and 50 years old who had recovered from COVID-19. Both conserved end residues are part of each CDR3. A D gene is named only where the DNA matches it firmly. Clone sizes are given selectively: once, few, many, or a class where the clone is expanded.

CDR3 length	D gene	V gene	J gene	clone size	CDR3 DNA	CDR3 protein
16	TRBD1	TRBV2	TRBJ2-7	.	TGTGCCAGCAGATACCGTTCGACAGGGGCGACCTACGAGCAGTACTTC	CASRYRSTGATYEQYF
15	TRBD2	TRBV28	TRBJ2-1	.	TGTGCCAGCAGATCGGGGGCTAGCGGGAGAAATGAGCAGTTCTTC	CASRSGASGRNEQFF
15	TRBD2	TRBV9	TRBJ2-1	once	TGTGCCAGCAGCGTAAGCGGGAGCCCCTACAATGAGCAGTTCTTC	CASSVSGSPYNEQFF
14	TRBD2	TRBV3-1/TRBV3-2	TRBJ2-1	.	TGTGCCAGCAGCCATTCTAGCGGGAAAGGTGAGCAGTTCTTC	CASSHSSGKGEQFF
16	.	TRBV7-3	TRBJ2-2	few	TGTGCCAGCAGCCCACGTCAAAGGGGCGACACCGGGGAGCTGTTTTTT	CASSPRQRGDTGELFF
14	.	TRBV7-9	TRBJ1-1	.	TGTGCCAGCAGCCCCCCAGGGAGGGTCACTGAAGCTTTCTTT	CASSPPGRVTEAFF
16	.	TRBV3-1/TRBV3-2	TRBJ2-1	.	TGTGCCAGCAGCCCCCGGGACATTATCTCCTACAATGAGCAGTTCTTC	CASSPRDIISYNEQFF
14	TRBD1	TRBV24-1	TRBJ2-1	.	TGTGCCACCAGTGATAGACAGGGCTCCAATGAGCAGTTCTTC	CATSDRQGSNEQFF
17	TRBD2	TRBV13	TRBJ2-2	.	TGTGCCAGCAGCTTAGGGACTAGCGGGAGGGCCACCGGGGAGCTGTTTTTT	CASSLGTSGRATGELFF
13	.	TRBV5-1	TRBJ2-1	.	TGCGCCAGCAGCTTGGCGGGAGAGGTTGAGCAGTTCTTC	CASSLAGEVEQFF
15	.	TRBV7-6	TRBJ2-3	.	TGTGCCAGCAGCTTGGGCTCCACTCGCACAGATACGCAGTATTTT	CASSLGSTRTDTQYF
13	.	TRBV24-1	TRBJ1-2	.	TGTGCCACCAGTGATGCCGCCTCGGTTGGCTACACCTTC	CATSDAASVGYTF
15	TRBD2	TRBV28	TRBJ2-3	.	TGTGCCACCATAAAGTCGGGGGGGGAGGCAGATACGCAGTATTTT	CATIKSGGEADTQYF
16	TRBD2	TRBV27	TRBJ2-2	once	TGTGCCAGCAGTTTATCGGCTAGCGGGGTCACCGGGGAGCTGTTTTTT	CASSLSASGVTGELFF
15	TRBD1	TRBV7-3	TRBJ2-3	.	TGTGCCAGCAGCCCCGGACAGGGGGCCGCAGATACGCAGTATTTT	CASSPGQGAADTQYF
12	.	TRBV29-1	TRBJ2-1	.	TGCAGCGTTGAAGACGGGGGCAATGAGCAGTTCTTC	CSVEDGGNEQFF
14	TRBD2	TRBV29-1	TRBJ2-7	.	TGCAGCGTTGAGGGGCTAGCGGATACCTACGAGCAGTACTTC	CSVEGLADTYEQYF
15	TRBD1	TRBV7-9	TRBJ2-2	.	TGTGCCAGCAGCCCGAGGACAGGGGGCACCGGGGAGCTGTTTTTT	CASSPRTGGTGELFF